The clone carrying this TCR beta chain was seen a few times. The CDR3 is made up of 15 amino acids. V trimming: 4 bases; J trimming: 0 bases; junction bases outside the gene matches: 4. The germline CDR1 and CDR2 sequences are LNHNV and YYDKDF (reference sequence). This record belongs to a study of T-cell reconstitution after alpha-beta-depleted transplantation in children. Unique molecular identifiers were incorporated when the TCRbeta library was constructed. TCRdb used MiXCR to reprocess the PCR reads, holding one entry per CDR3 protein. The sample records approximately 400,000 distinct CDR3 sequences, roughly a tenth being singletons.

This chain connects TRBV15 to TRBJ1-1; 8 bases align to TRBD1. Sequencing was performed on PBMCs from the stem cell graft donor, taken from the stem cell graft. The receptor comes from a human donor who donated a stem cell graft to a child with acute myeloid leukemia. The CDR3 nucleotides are TGTGCCACCAGCATCCCAGGGGGCCTGAACACTGAAGCTTTCTTT. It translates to CATSIPGGLNTEAFF.